This T cell receptor beta chain was profiled in a study of T cells after yellow fever vaccination. Study-level points and caveats: One caveat is that FACS-sorted repertoires could contain abundant clonotypes contaminating from the bulk population.

TCRdb reanalysed the 5' RACE reads using MiXCR and keeps one entry per CDR3 protein. The sample records roughly 96,000 distinct CDR3 sequences, under 9% being singletons. The germline CDR1 and CDR2 sequences are MNHEY and SVGAGI. V was trimmed by 0 bases and J by 6 bases, leaving 8 bases between them. CDR3 length: 13 residues. The material sequenced was CD8+ T cells not binding an NS4B(214-222) dextramer, sorted from PBMCs, taken roughly 14 days after the first yellow fever vaccination. The rearrangement joins TRBV6-5 to TRBJ1-2; D ambiguous. This clonotype was obtained from a man younger than 35 who received the YFV17D yellow fever vaccine. CDR3 nucleotide sequence: TGTGCCAGCAGTTACTCCAAGGCTGATGGCTACACCTTC. Protein sequence: CASSYSKADGYTF.